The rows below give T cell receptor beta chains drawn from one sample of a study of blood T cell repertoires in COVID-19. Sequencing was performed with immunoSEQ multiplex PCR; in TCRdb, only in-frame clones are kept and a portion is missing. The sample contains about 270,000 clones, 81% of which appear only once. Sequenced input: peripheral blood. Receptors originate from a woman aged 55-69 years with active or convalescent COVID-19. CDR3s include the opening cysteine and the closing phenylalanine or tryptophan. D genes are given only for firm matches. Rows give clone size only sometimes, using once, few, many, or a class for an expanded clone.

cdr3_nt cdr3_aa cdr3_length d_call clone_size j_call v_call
TGTGCCAGCAGTTGGACTAGCGGGGCCTACGAGCAGTACTTC CASSWTSGAYEQYF 14 TRBD2 NA TRBJ2-7 TRBV5-4
TGTGCTAGTGGCCCGGGACAGGGGAGGGAAAAACTGTTTTTT CASGPGQGREKLFF 14 TRBD1 few TRBJ1-4 TRBV12-5
TGCGCCAGCAGCCTGGGACAGAGGAACACTGAAGCTTTCTTT CASSLGQRNTEAFF 14 TRBD1 NA TRBJ1-1 TRBV4-1
TGTGCCAGCAGTCGATTTGAGCCCGGGGAGCTGTTTTTT CASSRFEPGELFF 13 NA NA TRBJ2-2 TRBV14
TGTGCCAGCAGCAAACGGAGTCAGGGGGCGGAGCAGCCCCAGCATTTT CASSKRSQGAEQPQHF 16 NA NA TRBJ1-5 TRBV21-1
TGTGCCAGCAGTGAAGTCCCGGGGTTGTATAATTCACCCCTCCACTTT CASSEVPGLYNSPLHF 16 NA NA TRBJ1-6 TRBV6-1
TGTGCCAGCAGATTGGACAGGTATAATGAAAAACTGTTTTTT CASRLDRYNEKLFF 14 TRBD1 NA TRBJ1-4 TRBV27
TGCGCCAGCAGCCGCGCTCCCCAGGGGCTTAACTATGGCTACACCTTC CASSRAPQGLNYGYTF 16 NA NA TRBJ1-2 TRBV4-1
TGCGCCAGCAGCCAAGCCGGAGGGCGGGGAAAATACGAGCAGTACTTC CASSQAGGRGKYEQYF 16 NA NA TRBJ2-7 TRBV4-1
TGTGCCAGCAGCGACCTTCTCCTCAGGTCGGAGACCCAGTACTTC CASSDLLLRSETQYF 15 NA NA TRBJ2-5 TRBV6-2/TRBV6-3
TGTGCTAGTGGTTTGGTATTGGGACAGCTTGTCCACGGAAACACCATATATTTT CASGLVLGQLVHGNTIYF 18 TRBD1 NA TRBJ1-3 TRBV12-5
TGTGCCAGCAGCCAAGAAACAGGGCCGAACACTGAAGCTTTCTTT CASSQETGPNTEAFF 15 NA NA TRBJ1-1 TRBV4-2
TGTGCCAGCTCGTATGGAACAGGGGAGAACACTGAAGCTTTCTTT CASSYGTGENTEAFF 15 TRBD1 NA TRBJ1-1 TRBV18
TGTGCCAGTAGCGAGGGACAGGGTAGCAATCAGCCCCAGCATTTT CASSEGQGSNQPQHF 15 TRBD1 NA TRBJ1-5 TRBV19
TGTGCCAGCTCACCATTGGAGGGACTTACCACTGAAGCTTTCTTT CASSPLEGLTTEAFF 15 NA NA TRBJ1-1 TRBV18
TGTGCCAGCCTATACCGGGCCAAAAACATTCAGTACTTC CASLYRAKNIQYF 13 NA NA TRBJ2-4 TRBV28
TGTGCCAGCAGCCCAATGGACAGGAGTAATTCACCCCTCCACTTT CASSPMDRSNSPLHF 15 TRBD1 NA TRBJ1-6 TRBV7-9
TGTGCCAGTTCGGCCCAGGGGGCCTCCGGCCAGCCCCAGCATTTT CASSAQGASGQPQHF 15 TRBD1 few TRBJ1-5 TRBV3-1/TRBV3-2
TGTGCCAGCAGCTTGCCCGGGACAGGGCTGCTTTTT CASSLPGTGLLF 12 TRBD1 NA TRBJ1-4 TRBV5-6
TGCAGCGTTGAACCGACAGGGTCCCCCTACGAGCAGTACTTC CSVEPTGSPYEQYF 14 TRBD1 NA TRBJ2-7 TRBV29-1
TGTGCCAGCAGCTTCGCGGGGAGCTCCTACAATGAGCAGTTCTTC CASSFAGSSYNEQFF 15 NA NA TRBJ2-1 TRBV11-2
TGTGCCAGCAGTTTATCTTCCCGGGAGACCCAGTACTTC CASSLSSRETQYF 13 NA NA TRBJ2-5 TRBV27
TGCGCCAGCAGTGAGTCGATAACAGCTAGCGGCACCTACAATGAGCAGTTCTTC CASSESITASGTYNEQFF 18 TRBD2 NA TRBJ2-1 TRBV10-1
TGTGCCAGCAACGAAGGGGGGACAGATTATAATTCACCCCTCCACTTT CASNEGGTDYNSPLHF 16 TRBD1 NA TRBJ1-6 TRBV19
TGTGCCAGCAGCCAAGTGGGACAGGGTACCTACGAGCAGTACTTC CASSQVGQGTYEQYF 15 TRBD1 once TRBJ2-7 TRBV4-2
TGTGCCAGCAGCTTGGCCGCCGGTGGGAGTGAAAAACTGTTTTTT CASSLAAGGSEKLFF 15 NA NA TRBJ1-4 TRBV5-6